This TCR beta chain was identified in a study of blood T cells in healthy people across ages. Study-wide results and caveats: Estimates based on one million T cells were treated as lower bounds. The recorded TCR beta diversity per million T cells decreased in a roughly linear manner with age.

Combining a sample-barcoded 5' primer with a J-beta primer mix, a second PCR ran for roughly 7 to 12 cycles. TCRdb reprocessed the 5' RACE reads via MiXCR and lists one record per CDR3 protein. This repertoire shows around 580,000 distinct CDR3 sequences, roughly 48% found once; its top ten account for around 25%. V lost 1 base and J 4 bases, leaving 10 bases between the germline ends. The CDR3 spans 14 residues. Germline CDR1 and CDR2: KGHSH and LQKENI. Points on this clonotype: Its matching antigen is unknown.

The sample taken for sequencing was blood. The chain is built from TRBV18 and TRBJ1-1, with D tentatively TRBD1 (6 bases). The receptor comes from a man at least 80 years old in good health. For the CDR3, the DNA is TGTGCCAGCTCACCACAGGGGGTGATCACTGAAGCTTTCTTT. This gives the protein CASSPQGVITEAFF.